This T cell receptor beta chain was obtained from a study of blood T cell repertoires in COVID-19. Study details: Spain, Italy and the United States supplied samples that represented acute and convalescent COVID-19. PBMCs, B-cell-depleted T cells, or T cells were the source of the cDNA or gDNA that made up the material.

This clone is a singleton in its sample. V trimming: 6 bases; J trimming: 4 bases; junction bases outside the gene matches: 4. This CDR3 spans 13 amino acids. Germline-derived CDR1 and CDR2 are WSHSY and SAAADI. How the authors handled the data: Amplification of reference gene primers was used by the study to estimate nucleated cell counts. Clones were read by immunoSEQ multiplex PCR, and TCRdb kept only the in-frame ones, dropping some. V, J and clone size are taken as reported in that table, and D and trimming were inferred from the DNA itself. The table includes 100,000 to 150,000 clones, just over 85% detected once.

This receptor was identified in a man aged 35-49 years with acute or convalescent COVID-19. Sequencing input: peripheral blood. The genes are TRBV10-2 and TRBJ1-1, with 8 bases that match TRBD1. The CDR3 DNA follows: TGCGCCAGCAGCGACAGGGGAGGCACTGAAGCTTTCTTT. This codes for CASSDRGGTEAFF.